This TCR beta chain came from a study of blood T cell repertoires in COVID-19. Study-level information: COVID-19 samples, acute and convalescent, were from the United States, Italy and Spain. Sample material is recorded as cDNA or gDNA derived from T cells, B-cell-depleted T cells, or PBMCs.

J gave up 2 bases and V 4 bases, and 2 bases lay outside the gene matches. The CDR3 length is 15 residues. Germline lookup yields CDR1 SGHTS and CDR2 YDEGEE. Study processing details: Estimated nucleated cell counts came from reference gene primer amplification. Clones were read by immunoSEQ multiplex PCR, and TCRdb kept only the in-frame ones, dropping some. For V, J and clone size, that table is used; D and trimming come from the DNA. The repertoire holds about 100,000 clones, with about 86% as singletons. Sequenced material: peripheral blood. The TCR sequence derives from a woman of 80 years or more with active or convalescent COVID-19. The chain employs TRBV5-8 and TRBJ2-6, with 8 bases that match TRBD1. The CDR3 nucleotides are TGTGCCAGCAGCCCGACAGGGGCTGGGGCCAACGTCCTGACTTTC. Amino acid sequence: CASSPTGAGANVLTF. Full variable domain (rest looked up from reference TRBV5-8 and TRBJ2-6): EAGVTQSPTHLIKTRGQQATLRCSPISGHTSVYWYQQALGLGLQFLLWYDEGEERNRGNFPPRFSGRQFPNYSSELNVNALELEDSALYLCASSPTGAGANVLTFGAGSRLTVL.